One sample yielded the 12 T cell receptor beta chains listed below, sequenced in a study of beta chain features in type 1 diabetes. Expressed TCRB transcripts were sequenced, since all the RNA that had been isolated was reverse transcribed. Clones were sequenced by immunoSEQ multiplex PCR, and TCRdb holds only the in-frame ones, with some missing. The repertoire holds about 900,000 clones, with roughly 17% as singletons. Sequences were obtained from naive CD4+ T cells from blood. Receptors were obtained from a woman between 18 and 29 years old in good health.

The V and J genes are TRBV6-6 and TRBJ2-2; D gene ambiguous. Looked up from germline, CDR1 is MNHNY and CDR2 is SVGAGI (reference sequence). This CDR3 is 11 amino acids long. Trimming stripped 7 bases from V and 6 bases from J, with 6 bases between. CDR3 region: CASNGPGELFF. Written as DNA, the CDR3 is TGTGCCAGCAACGGTCCCGGGGAGCTGTTTTTT.

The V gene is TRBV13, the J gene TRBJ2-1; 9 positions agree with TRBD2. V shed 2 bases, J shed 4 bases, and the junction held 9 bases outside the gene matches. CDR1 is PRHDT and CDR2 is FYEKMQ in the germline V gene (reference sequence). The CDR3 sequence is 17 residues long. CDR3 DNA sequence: TGTGCCAGCAGCTTAAGGACTAGCGCAAAAAGGTACAATGAGCAGTTCTTC. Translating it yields CASSLRTSAKRYNEQFF.

The CDR3 reads CASSYRAGATSTDTQYF. CDR3 DNA: TGTGCCAGCAGCTATAGGGCGGGGGCCACTAGCACAGATACGCAGTATTTT. The J gene is TRBJ2-3, the V gene TRBV2; D possibly corresponds to TRBD2 (7 bases). The CDR3 is 17 amino acids. CDR1 is SNHLY and CDR2 is FYNNEI in the germline V gene. The ends were cut back, 6 bases at V and 0 bases at J, with 19 bases in the middle.

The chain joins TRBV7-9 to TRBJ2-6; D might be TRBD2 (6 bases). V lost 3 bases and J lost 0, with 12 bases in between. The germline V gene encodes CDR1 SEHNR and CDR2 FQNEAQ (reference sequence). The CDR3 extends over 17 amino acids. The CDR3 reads CASSFGGGYSGANVLTF. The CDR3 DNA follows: TGTGCCAGCAGCTTTGGGGGAGGCTACTCTGGGGCCAACGTCCTGACTTTC.

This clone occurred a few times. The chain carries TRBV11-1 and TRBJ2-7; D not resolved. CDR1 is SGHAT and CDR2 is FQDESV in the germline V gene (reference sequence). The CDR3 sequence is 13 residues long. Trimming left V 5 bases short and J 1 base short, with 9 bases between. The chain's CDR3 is CASSRTSSYEQYF. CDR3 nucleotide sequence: TGTGCCAGCAGCCGGACGAGTTCCTACGAGCAGTACTTC.

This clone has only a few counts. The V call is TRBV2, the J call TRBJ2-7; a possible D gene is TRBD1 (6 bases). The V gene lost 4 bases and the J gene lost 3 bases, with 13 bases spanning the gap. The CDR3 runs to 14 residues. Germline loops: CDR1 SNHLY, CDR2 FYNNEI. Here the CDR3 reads CASSVRGQNYEQYF. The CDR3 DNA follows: TGTGCCAGCAGTGTTCGTGGACAGAACTACGAGCAGTACTTC.

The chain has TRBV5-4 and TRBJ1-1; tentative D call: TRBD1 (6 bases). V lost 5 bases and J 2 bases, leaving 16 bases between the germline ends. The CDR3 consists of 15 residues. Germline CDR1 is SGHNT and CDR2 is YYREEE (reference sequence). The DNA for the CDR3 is TGTGCCAGCAGAATTCTCGGGGGCCCTAACACTGAAGCTTTCTTT. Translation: CASRILGGPNTEAFF.

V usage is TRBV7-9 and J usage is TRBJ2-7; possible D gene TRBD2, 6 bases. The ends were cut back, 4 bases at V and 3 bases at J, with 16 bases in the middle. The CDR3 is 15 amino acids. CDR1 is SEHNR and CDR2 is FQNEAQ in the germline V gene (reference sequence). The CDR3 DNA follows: TGTGCCAGCAGCTCCAAGGGCGGGGCCCTCTACGAGCAGTACTTC. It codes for CASSSKGGALYEQYF.

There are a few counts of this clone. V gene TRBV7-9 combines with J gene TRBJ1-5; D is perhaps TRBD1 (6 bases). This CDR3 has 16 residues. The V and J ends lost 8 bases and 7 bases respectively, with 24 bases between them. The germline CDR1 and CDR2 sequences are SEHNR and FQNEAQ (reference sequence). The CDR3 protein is CASGRSGGASLQPQHF. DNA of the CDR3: TGTGCCAGCGGACGGTCCGGGGGCGCCTCCCTACAGCCCCAGCATTTT.

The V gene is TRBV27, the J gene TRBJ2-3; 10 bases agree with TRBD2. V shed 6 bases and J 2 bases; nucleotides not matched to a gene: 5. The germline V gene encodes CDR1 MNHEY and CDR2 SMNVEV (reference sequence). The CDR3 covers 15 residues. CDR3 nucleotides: TGTGCCAGCAGCAAGACTAGCGGGTCCACAGATACGCAGTATTTT. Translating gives CASSKTSGSTDTQYF.

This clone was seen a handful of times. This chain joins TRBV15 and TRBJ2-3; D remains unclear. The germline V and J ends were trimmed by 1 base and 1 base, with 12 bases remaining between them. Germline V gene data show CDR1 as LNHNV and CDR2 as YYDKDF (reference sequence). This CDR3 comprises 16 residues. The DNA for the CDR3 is TGTGCCACCAGCAGAGCCCGGGCCGGCGGCACAGATACGCAGTATTTT. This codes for CATSRARAGGTDTQYF.

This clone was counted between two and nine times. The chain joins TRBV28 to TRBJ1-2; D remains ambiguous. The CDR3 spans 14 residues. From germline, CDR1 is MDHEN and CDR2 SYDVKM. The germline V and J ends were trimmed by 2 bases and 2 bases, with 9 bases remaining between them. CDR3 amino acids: CASSLQGINYGYTF. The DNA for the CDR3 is TGTGCCAGCAGTTTACAAGGGATAAACTATGGCTACACCTTC.